A single sample gave rise to the 27 T cell receptor beta chains below, sequenced in a study of cytomegalovirus exposure and HLA in healthy donors. Researchers ran the PCR with 60 Vbeta and 13 Jbeta primers. The assay was immunoSEQ multiplex PCR, and TCRdb's table has in-frame clones only and misses some. The table records roughly 110,000 clones, roughly 70% of them present only once. The sample taken for sequencing was PBMCs. These receptors were collected from a woman aged 25 to 39 in good health and CMV-seronegative.

The rearrangement uses TRBV7-2 and TRBJ2-7; tentative D call: TRBD2 (6 bases). CDR3 size: 17 residues. The V and J ends lost 1 base and 1 base respectively, with 17 bases between them. Germline assignment: CDR1 SGHTA and CDR2 FQGNSA. The CDR3 loop is CASSLGYGGVSSYEQYF. The CDR3 DNA sequence: TGTGCCAGCAGCTTAGGGTATGGCGGGGTCTCTTCCTACGAGCAGTACTTC.

V is TRBV12-5 and J is TRBJ1-2, with D maybe TRBD1 (5 bases). Germline V CDR1 and CDR2: LGHNT, FRNRAP. The CDR3 consists of 14 residues. Trimming pared 3 bases from V and 0 bases from J, leaving 8 bases between. The CDR3 here is CASGLGEANYGYTF. The CDR3 DNA sequence: TGTGCTAGTGGTTTAGGGGAAGCTAACTATGGCTACACCTTC.

The chain carries TRBV6-5 and TRBJ1-2; 9 bases match TRBD1. Trimming took 4 bases from V and 6 from J; bases not matched to a gene: 9. Germline V gives CDR1 MNHEY, CDR2 SVGAGI. The CDR3 consists of 15 residues. The CDR3 reads CASSFSQGAWDGYTF. Written as DNA, the CDR3 is TGTGCCAGCAGTTTCTCACAGGGGGCATGGGATGGCTACACCTTC.

This chain connects TRBV30 to TRBJ2-3; D gene uncertain. Trimming removed 2 bases at V and 4 bases at J, with 10 bases between. CDR1 GTSNPN and CDR2 SVGIG come from the germline V gene (reference sequence). The CDR3 contains 13 residues. The CDR3 DNA follows: TGTGCCTGGAGTACGGGTATCTCAGATACGCAGTATTTT. Translation gives CAWSTGISDTQYF.

This clone has only a few counts. The chain is built from TRBV2 and TRBJ1-1; D uncertain. V was shortened by 0 bases and J by 8 bases, with 13 bases between the two germline ends. Germline-derived CDR1 and CDR2 are SNHLY and FYNNEI. The CDR3 has 14 amino acids. CDR3 residues: CASSEAWSGREAFF. CDR3 DNA: TGTGCCAGCAGTGAAGCTTGGAGCGGACGAGAAGCTTTCTTT. Full variable domain (remainder filled in from reference TRBV2 and TRBJ1-1): EPEVTQTPSHQVTQMGQEVILRCVPISNHLYFYWYRQILGQKVEFLVSFYNNEISEKSEIFDDQFSVERPDGSNFTLKIRSTKLEDSAMYFCASSEAWSGREAFFGQGTRLTVV.

This clone has just a few counts. This chain joins TRBV4-3 and TRBJ1-1, with 9 bases lining up with TRBD1. There are 16 residues in the CDR3. J was trimmed by 6 bases and V by 0 bases; bases with no gene match: 8. Germline V gene sequence: CDR1 LGHNA, CDR2 YSLEER. The CDR3 region is CASSQEYGQGLAEAFF. CDR3 nucleotide sequence: TGCGCCAGCAGCCAAGAATATGGACAGGGGCTCGCTGAAGCTTTCTTT.

The chain is built from TRBV4-3 and TRBJ1-2, with D maybe TRBD1 (5 bases). The V end lost 6 bases, the J end lost 5 bases, and 10 bases lay between the germline ends. The length of the CDR3 is 12 residues. CDR1 and CDR2 from the germline V gene are LGHNA and YSLEER. The CDR3 DNA reads TGCGCCAGCAGACAGGACGGGTATGGCTACACCTTC. It codes for CASRQDGYGYTF.

The V call is TRBV9, the J call TRBJ2-5; 7 bases map to TRBD2. The CDR3 consists of 15 residues. Trimming cost V 3 bases and J 4 bases; bases outside gene matches: 9. Per germline, CDR1 SGDLS and CDR2 YYNGEE. The CDR3 DNA reads TGTGCCAGCAGCGCGGGGGACCCGGGGGGAGAGACCCAGTACTTC. Protein: CASSAGDPGGETQYF.

In nucleotides, the CDR3 is TGCAGCGTTGAAGAGACAGCCTACGAGCAGTACTTC. It codes for CSVEETAYEQYF. This sequence joins TRBV29-1 and TRBJ2-7, with D maybe TRBD1 (5 bases). V was cut by 0 bases and J by 2 bases, with 5 bases left in between. This CDR3 spans 12 amino acids. The germline gives CDR1 SQVTM, CDR2 ANQGSEA.

V gene TRBV19 combines with J gene TRBJ2-2; TRBD2 might be the D (6 bases). Trimming removed 3 bases at V and 5 bases at J, with 13 bases between. The CDR3 is 15 amino acids. CDR1 is LNHDA and CDR2 is SQIVND in the germline V gene (reference sequence). The CDR3 sequence: CASSMGGVRTGELFF. The CDR3 coding sequence is TGTGCCAGTAGTATGGGGGGAGTGCGGACCGGGGAGCTGTTTTTT. The entire variable domain, with the rest obtained from reference TRBV19 and TRBJ2-2, is as follows: DGGITQSPKYLFRKEGQNVTLSCEQNLNHDAMYWYRQDPGQGLRLIYYSQIVNDFQKGDIAEGYSVSREKKESFPLTVTSAQKNPTAFYLCASSMGGVRTGELFFGEGSRLTVL.

The chain links TRBV11-1 to TRBJ1-1; D gene ambiguous. The V end was cut by 0 bases, the J end by 3 bases, with 8 bases between. The CDR3 is 14 residues long. The germline CDR1 and CDR2 sequences are SGHAT and FQDESV (reference sequence). CDR3 sequence: CASSLALRDTEAFF. CDR3 sequence (DNA): TGTGCCAGCAGCTTAGCGCTTCGAGACACTGAAGCTTTCTTT.

The chain has TRBV19 and TRBJ1-1; 10 bases agree with TRBD1. This CDR3 has 15 amino acids. Germline V CDR1 and CDR2: LNHDA, SQIVND (reference sequence). V lost 3 bases and J lost 5; bases outside the gene matches: 6. The CDR3 spells CASSIRWTGGTEAFF. The CDR3 DNA is TGTGCCAGTAGTATTAGATGGACAGGGGGAACTGAAGCTTTCTTT.

This clone was observed a few times. The genes are TRBV25-1 and TRBJ1-4; 7 positions match TRBD1. V dropped 5 bases and J dropped 2; count of bases not matched to a gene: 2. The CDR3 loop spans 14 amino acids. Germline CDR1 MGHDK, CDR2 SYGVNS. For the CDR3, the DNA is TGTGCCAGCAGTAGACAGGGTACTAATGAAAAACTGTTTTTT. This gives the protein CASSRQGTNEKLFF.

The table lists this clone with a count of one. The V gene is TRBV10-3, the J gene TRBJ2-1, with 11 bases identical to TRBD2. This CDR3 comprises 18 residues. The junction had 14 bases not matched to a gene; V was cut back by 2 bases and J by 8 bases. Germline CDR1 and CDR2: ENHRY and SYGVKD. CDR3 in amino acids: CAISERNNGLAGSDEQFF. The CDR3 DNA follows: TGTGCCATCAGTGAGAGGAATAACGGACTAGCGGGTAGTGATGAGCAGTTCTTC.

The chain carries TRBV5-1 and TRBJ2-5, with unresolved D. The V end was cut by 0 bases, the J end by 2 bases, with 11 bases between. This CDR3 is 15 amino acids long. Germline V gene data show CDR1 as SGHRS and CDR2 as YFSETQ. This CDR3 is CASSLGIQLQETQYF. The CDR3 DNA sequence: TGCGCCAGCAGCTTGGGCATACAGCTACAAGAGACCCAGTACTTC.

The J gene is TRBJ2-7, the V gene TRBV7-9, with D tentatively TRBD1 (6 bases). The CDR3 is 14 amino acids. The germline CDR1 and CDR2 sequences are SEHNR and FQNEAQ (reference sequence). The V gene lost 5 bases and the J gene lost 7 bases, with 18 bases spanning the gap. The CDR3 reads CASSPDRWGREQYF. The CDR3 DNA reads TGTGCCAGCAGCCCCGACAGGTGGGGAAGGGAGCAGTACTTC.

The V call is TRBV13, the J call TRBJ2-5; 11 nucleotides line up with TRBD1. This CDR3 comprises 14 residues. J lost 5 bases, V lost 4 bases, and 3 bases had no gene match. Germline V lookup: CDR1 PRHDT, CDR2 FYEKMQ (reference sequence). In DNA form, the CDR3 reads TGTGCCAGCAGCTCGGGGACAGGGGGGGAGACCCAGTACTTC. Amino acids: CASSSGTGGETQYF.

This clone was recorded once. The chain is built from TRBV6-1 and TRBJ2-7, with a possible D match to TRBD1 (5 bases). Germline assignment: CDR1 MNHNS and CDR2 SASEGT. CDR3 length: 12 amino acids. V lost 6 bases and J lost 1, with 7 bases in between. CDR3 in amino acids: CASRAGSYEQYF. In DNA form, the CDR3 reads TGTGCCAGCAGAGCAGGGTCCTACGAGCAGTACTTC.

The rearrangement links TRBV4-2 to TRBJ1-3, with 8 positions matching TRBD1. This CDR3 contains 17 residues. The ends lost 0 bases at V and 2 bases at J; junction bases unmatched: 6. The germline gives CDR1 LGHNA, CDR2 YNFKEQ. The CDR3 DNA follows: TGTGCCAGCAGCCAAGAAGGGGCAGGGGGCGCTGGAAACACCATATATTTT. This translates into CASSQEGAGGAGNTIYF.

This clone was picked up one time. The V call is TRBV29-1, the J call TRBJ2-7; the match to TRBD2 covers 13 bases. The CDR3 is made up of 17 amino acids. The junction had 12 bases not matched to a gene; V was cut back by 7 bases and J by 0 bases. Germline V gene lookup returns CDR1 SQVTM and CDR2 ANQGSEA. The DNA for the CDR3 is TGCAGCGCAGGAGGGACTAGCGGGACGCCCGTCTCCTACGAGCAGTACTTC. This sequence encodes CSAGGTSGTPVSYEQYF.

The chain uses TRBV27 and TRBJ2-7; 8 bases fit TRBD2. CDR1 and CDR2 (germline): MNHEY, SMNVEV (reference sequence). The CDR3 has 14 amino acids. With 3 bases clipped from V and 2 bases from J, the junction kept 3 bases outside the gene matches. The CDR3 region is CASSFAGGPYEQYF. In DNA, the CDR3 is TGTGCCAGCAGTTTCGCGGGGGGTCCCTACGAGCAGTACTTC.

The V and J genes are TRBV14 and TRBJ2-7; tentatively, D is TRBD1 (6 bases). The CDR3 runs to 17 residues. Per germline, CDR1 SGHDN and CDR2 FVKESK. V lost 0 bases and J lost 4, with 19 bases in between. CDR3 nucleotide sequence: TGTGCCAGCAGCCAAGATCGGTATCGCCAGGGGACGTACGAGCAGTACTTC. Protein sequence: CASSQDRYRQGTYEQYF.

The chain employs TRBV27 and TRBJ2-7; 8 bases match TRBD2. This CDR3 spans 15 amino acids. The germline V gene encodes CDR1 MNHEY and CDR2 SMNVEV (reference sequence). J lost 0 bases, V lost 2 bases, and 3 bases had no gene match. CDR3 nucleotide sequence: TGTGCCAGCAGTTTAAATAGCGGGAACTCCTACGAGCAGTACTTC. Its translation is CASSLNSGNSYEQYF.

This chain's CDR3 is CASSQRTSGRDQETQYF. CDR3 nucleotide sequence: TGTGCCAGCAGCCAGCGAACTAGCGGGAGGGACCAAGAGACCCAGTACTTC. The rearrangement uses TRBV7-9 and TRBJ2-5, with TRBD2 identical over 13 bases. This CDR3 region has 17 residues. Germline lookup yields CDR1 SEHNR and CDR2 FQNEAQ (reference sequence). The J segment lost 0 bases and the V segment lost 5 bases, leaving 6 bases of the junction unmatched.

The chain is built from TRBV7-2 and TRBJ1-1; D is possibly TRBD1 (6 bases). V dropped 5 bases and J dropped 2 bases, with 12 bases sitting between them. Germline V gene lookup returns CDR1 SGHTA and CDR2 FQGNSA. The CDR3 runs 14 residues. The CDR3 is CASSQQGANTEAFF. CDR3 bases: TGTGCCAGCAGCCAACAGGGAGCCAACACTGAAGCTTTCTTT.

The chain employs TRBV15 and TRBJ1-1; no clear D. Germline assignment: CDR1 LNHNV and CDR2 YYDKDF (reference sequence). V was pared by 1 base and J by 4 bases, with 10 bases between. This CDR3 contains 14 residues. Here the CDR3 reads CATSRVEAGTEAFF. CDR3 in DNA: TGTGCCACCAGCAGAGTCGAGGCTGGCACTGAAGCTTTCTTT.

The gene calls are TRBV19 and TRBJ1-6, with 7 bases identical to TRBD1. Germline V lookup: CDR1 LNHDA, CDR2 SQIVND (reference sequence). CDR3 length: 17 residues. The J segment lost 4 bases and the V segment lost 3 bases, leaving 9 bases of the junction unmatched. In DNA, the CDR3 is TGTGCCAGTAGTATTCCGGGGACAGACCCATATAATTCACCCCTCCACTTT. This encodes CASSIPGTDPYNSPLHF.